These 15 T cell receptor beta chains share one sample of origin, sequenced in a study of regulatory T cells in long-lasting Graves disease. TCR beta libraries were built with iRepertoire HTBI primers and Arm-PCR of CDR3 regions. TCRdb re-derived calls from the multiplex PCR reads in MiXCR, one entry per CDR3 protein. The table shows some 450,000 distinct CDR3 sequences, with about a sixth occurring only once. Time point here: newly diagnosed GD, antithyroid drugs for less than 3 months. From RNA extracted from PBMCs, the TCR library was made. The same sample was also studied in work on T cells in Graves' hyperthyroidism and ophthalmopathy.

Sequenced here: peripheral blood mononuclear cells (PBMCs), sampled at new diagnosis, from a patient treated with antithyroid drugs. The receptors originated from a woman under 40 with Graves disease.

This clonotype was found a few times. The chain has TRBV5-4 and TRBJ2-7; TRBD1 matches 9 bases. The CDR3 runs to 15 residues. V lost 0 bases and J lost 6; bases outside the gene matches: 7. The germline CDR1 and CDR2 sequences are SGHNT and YYREEE (reference sequence). The CDR3 region is CASSLAGQGIVEQYF. DNA of the CDR3: TGTGCCAGCAGCTTGGCGGGACAGGGTATTGTCGAGCAGTACTTC.

At least ten counts were recorded for this clonotype. This rearrangement joins TRBV27 to TRBJ2-1; 12 bases align to TRBD2. This CDR3 comprises 15 residues. CDR1 and CDR2 (germline): MNHEY, SMNVEV (reference sequence). With V trimmed by 5 bases and J by 11 bases, 10 bases remained unmatched. The CDR3, as DNA: TGTGCCAGCAGTCCCCGACTAGCGGGAGCGAATAAGCAGTTCTTC. Translated: CASSPRLAGANKQFF.

The sample holds a few counts of this clonotype. The chain is built from TRBV5-4 and TRBJ1-4, with D possibly TRBD1 on 5 matching bases. The length of the CDR3 is 14 residues. Between the trimmed V and J ends, which lost 6 bases and 6 bases, there was a span of 15 bases. CDR1 is SGHNT and CDR2 is YYREEE in the germline V gene (reference sequence). The CDR3 DNA reads TGTGCCAGCAACTCCGGGCAGGGTGATGAAAAACTGTTTTTT. This sequence encodes CASNSGQGDEKLFF.

Concerning this clonotype: A much bigger clone sits one base away, suggesting this may be a read error. The V call is TRBV24-1, the J call TRBJ2-7; 8 nucleotides match TRBD2. The V gene's germline CDR1 is KGHDR and CDR2 SFDVKD. CDR3 size: 19 residues. J lost 7 bases, V lost 5 bases, and 24 bases had no gene match. CDR3 bases: TGTGCCACCAGTGCCTCAGGGCGCCTAGCGGGTACATCCTACAATGAGCAGTACTTC. This translates into CATSASGRLAGTSYNEQYF.

This clonotype was observed once. A far larger clone differs by one base, so this is likely a read error. The chain employs TRBV7-2 and TRBJ2-3, with 8 bases lining up with TRBD2. Trimming cost V 2 bases and J 6 bases; bases outside gene matches: 13. There are 17 residues in the CDR3. Germline CDR1 reads SGHTA; CDR2 reads FQGNSA. CDR3 sequence reads: CASSLMVSGTRPDTQYF. In DNA, the CDR3 is TGTGCCAGCAGCTTAATGGTGTCCGGGACTAGACCTGATACGCAGTATTTT. Supplemented by reference TRBV7-2 and TRBJ2-3, the full variable domain reads GAGVSQSPSNKVTEKGKDVELRCDPISGHTALYWYRQSLGQGLEFLIYFQGNSAPDKSGLPSDRFSAERTGGSVSTLTIQRTQQEDSAVYLCASSLMVSGTRPDTQYFGPGTRLTVL.

This clonotype was counted between two and nine times. The V and J genes are TRBV10-3 and TRBJ2-7; D unresolved. Germline CDR1 ENHRY, CDR2 SYGVKD. The CDR3 sequence is 14 residues long. The V end was cut by 0 bases, the J end by 2 bases, with 8 bases between. The CDR3 spells CAISESPGTYEQYF. The CDR3, as DNA: TGTGCCATCAGTGAGTCCCCAGGAACCTACGAGCAGTACTTC.

This rearrangement joins TRBV3-1 to TRBJ2-1; 12 positions agree with TRBD2. CDR3 length: 18 residues. CDR1 is LGHDT and CDR2 is YNNKEL in the germline V gene (reference sequence). Unmatched junction bases numbered 9, after V lost 6 bases and J lost 0 bases. The CDR3 region is CASSSLAGGWGSYNEQFF. DNA for the CDR3: TGTGCCAGCAGTTCGCTAGCGGGAGGGTGGGGCTCCTACAATGAGCAGTTCTTC.

This clonotype has just a few counts. The genes are TRBV5-4 and TRBJ1-2, with a weak D call TRBD1 (5 bases). Deletions cut 4 bases from V and 10 bases from J, with 23 bases between. This CDR3 is built from 15 residues. CDR1 is SGHNT, CDR2 YYREEE, per germline (reference sequence). Here the CDR3 DNA reads TGTGCCAGCAGCACGGGGGGGGACGGCACCACTCTCTACACCTTC. It encodes CASSTGGDGTTLYTF.

In this sample, this clonotype turned up many times. The rearrangement uses TRBV7-9 and TRBJ2-5, with D unclear. The V and J ends lost 2 bases and 5 bases respectively, with 9 bases between them. The germline CDR1 and CDR2 sequences are SEHNR and FQNEAQ (reference sequence). The CDR3 totals 13 residues. The CDR3 reads CASSLPWSETQYF. The CDR3 DNA is TGTGCCAGCAGCTTACCATGGAGTGAGACCCAGTACTTC.

This clonotype was seen repeatedly, ten times or more. The chain couples TRBV5-4 to TRBJ2-4, with no clear D. Trimming pared 1 base from V and 1 base from J, leaving 12 bases between. The V gene's germline CDR1 is SGHNT and CDR2 YYREEE (reference sequence). This CDR3 spans 16 amino acids. CDR3 residues: CASSLSPLGAKNIQYF. CDR3 bases: TGTGCCAGCAGCTTGTCCCCTTTGGGGGCCAAAAACATTCAGTACTTC. Full variable domain (remainder filled in from reference TRBV5-4 and TRBJ2-4): ETGVTQSPTHLIKTRGQQVTLRCSSQSGHNTVSWYQQALGQGPQFIFQYYREEENGRGNFPPRFSGLQFPNYSSELNVNALELDDSALYLCASSLSPLGAKNIQYFGAGTRLSVL.

Many counts were recorded for this clonotype. The rearrangement links TRBV11-2 to TRBJ2-1, with 9 bases aligning to TRBD2. Germline V gene lookup returns CDR1 SGHAT and CDR2 FQNNGV. The trim removed 3 bases at V and 1 base at J, leaving 7 bases unmatched. This CDR3 has 17 residues. CDR3 sequence: CASSLTGTSSSYNEQFF. The CDR3 region has the DNA TGTGCCAGCAGCTTGACCGGGACTAGCTCTTCCTACAATGAGCAGTTCTTC.

The chain has TRBV5-1 and TRBJ2-7; D gene unclear. Germline V CDR1 and CDR2: SGHRS, YFSETQ. V was shortened by 1 base and J by 3 bases, with 14 bases between the two germline ends. CDR3 length equals 15 residues. The CDR3 sequence is CASSLFRGENYEQYF. Here the CDR3 DNA reads TGCGCCAGCAGCTTGTTTCGCGGAGAAAACTACGAGCAGTACTTC.

The chain links TRBV3-1 to TRBJ1-4; D is unclear. The V gene's germline CDR1 is LGHDT and CDR2 YNNKEL (reference sequence). The CDR3 has 14 residues. V was cut by 2 bases and J by 0 bases, with 4 bases left in between. The chain's CDR3 is CASSQPATNEKLFF. The CDR3 region has the DNA TGTGCCAGCAGCCAACCCGCAACTAATGAAAAACTGTTTTTT.

In its sample, this clonotype was seen a few times. One base away lies a much larger clone, so this may be a sequencing read error. The chain is built from TRBV28 and TRBJ2-3; weak D call: TRBD1 (6 bases). Trimming cost V 3 bases and J 4 bases, with 8 bases left between them. This CDR3 is 13 amino acids long. Germline V gene lookup returns CDR1 MDHEN and CDR2 SYDVKM. The CDR3 reads CASSFQGSDTQYF. The CDR3 DNA sequence: TGTGCCAGCAGTTTTCAGGGGTCAGATACGCAGTATTTT.

This clonotype was observed many times. This sequence joins TRBV4-3 and TRBJ2-7; 8 bases line up with TRBD2. This CDR3 comprises 15 residues. V shed 0 bases, J shed 2 bases, and the junction held 3 bases outside the gene matches. Germline assignment: CDR1 LGHNA and CDR2 YSLEER. The CDR3 DNA reads as TGCGCCAGCAGCCAAGATTGGGGACTAGCCTACGAGCAGTACTTC. This encodes CASSQDWGLAYEQYF.